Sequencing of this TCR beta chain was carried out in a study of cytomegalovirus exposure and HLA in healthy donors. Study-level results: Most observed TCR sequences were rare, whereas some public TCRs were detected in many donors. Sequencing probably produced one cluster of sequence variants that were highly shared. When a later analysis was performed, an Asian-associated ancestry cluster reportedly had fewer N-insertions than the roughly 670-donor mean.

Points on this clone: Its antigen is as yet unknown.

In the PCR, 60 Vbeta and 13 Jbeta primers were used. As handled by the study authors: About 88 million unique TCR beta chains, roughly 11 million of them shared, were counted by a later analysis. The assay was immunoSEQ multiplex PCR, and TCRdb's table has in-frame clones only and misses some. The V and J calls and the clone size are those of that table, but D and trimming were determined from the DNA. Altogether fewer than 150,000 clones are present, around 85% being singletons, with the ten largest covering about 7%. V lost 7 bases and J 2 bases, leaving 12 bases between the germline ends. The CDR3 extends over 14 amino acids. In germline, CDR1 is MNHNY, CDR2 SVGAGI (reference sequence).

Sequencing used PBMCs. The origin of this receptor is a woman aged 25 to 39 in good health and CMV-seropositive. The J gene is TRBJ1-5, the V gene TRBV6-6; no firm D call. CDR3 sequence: CASTDGEGNQPQHF. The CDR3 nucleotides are TGTGCCAGCACAGACGGTGAGGGCAATCAGCCCCAGCATTTT.